This TCR beta chain was documented in a study of CD8 T cells in ankylosing spondylitis. Study-wide points: Made up of several highly homologous variants, a TCR beta motif appeared characteristic of ankylosing spondylitis blood. Disease-linked clones reportedly concentrated significantly in matched ankylosing spondylitis synovial fluid.

Via MiXCR, TCRdb re-called the 5' RACE reads, giving one row per CDR3 protein. There are around 770,000 distinct CDR3 sequences in the sample; 10% to 15% occur only once, and around 0.51% lies in the top ten. This clonotype appeared many times. As yet, its antigen is unknown. Germline V gives CDR1 SGHRS, CDR2 YFSETQ. CDR3 length equals 15 residues. V dropped 0 bases and J dropped 2 bases, with 10 bases sitting between them. Sequencing used blood, either unsorted or a sorted T cell fraction (not recorded which). The receptor's source is a male donor with ankylosing spondylitis. The rearrangement joins TRBV5-1 to TRBJ2-3, with a weak D call TRBD2 (5 bases). CDR3 DNA: TGCGCCAGCAGCTTGGCCAGCGGCCCCACAGATACGCAGTATTTT. It codes for CASSLASGPTDTQYF. The entire variable domain, with the rest obtained from reference TRBV5-1 and TRBJ2-3, is as follows: KAGVTQTPRYLIKTRGQQVTLSCSPISGHRSVSWYQQTPGQGLQFLFEYFSETQRNKGNFPGRFSGRQFSNSRSEMNVSTLELGDSALYLCASSLASGPTDTQYFGPGTRLTVL.